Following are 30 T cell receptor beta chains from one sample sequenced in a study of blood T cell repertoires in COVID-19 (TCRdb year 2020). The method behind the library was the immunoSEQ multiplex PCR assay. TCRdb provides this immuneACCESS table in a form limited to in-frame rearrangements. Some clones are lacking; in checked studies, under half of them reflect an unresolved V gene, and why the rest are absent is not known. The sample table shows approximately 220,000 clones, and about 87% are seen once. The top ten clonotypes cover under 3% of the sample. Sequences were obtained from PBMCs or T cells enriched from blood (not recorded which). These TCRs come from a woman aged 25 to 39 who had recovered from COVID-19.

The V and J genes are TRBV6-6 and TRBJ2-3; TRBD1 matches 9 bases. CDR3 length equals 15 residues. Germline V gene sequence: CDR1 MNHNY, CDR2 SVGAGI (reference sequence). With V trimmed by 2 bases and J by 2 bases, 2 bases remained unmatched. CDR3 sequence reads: CASSYRDRATDTQYF. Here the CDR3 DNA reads TGTGCCAGCAGTTACCGGGACAGGGCCACAGATACGCAGTATTTT.

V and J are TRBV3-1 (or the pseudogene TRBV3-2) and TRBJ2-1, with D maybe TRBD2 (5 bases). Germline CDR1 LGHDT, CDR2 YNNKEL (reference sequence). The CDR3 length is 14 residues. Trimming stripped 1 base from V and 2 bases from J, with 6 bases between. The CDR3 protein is CASSQASPYNEQFF. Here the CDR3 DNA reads TGTGCCAGCAGCCAAGCTAGCCCCTACAATGAGCAGTTCTTC.

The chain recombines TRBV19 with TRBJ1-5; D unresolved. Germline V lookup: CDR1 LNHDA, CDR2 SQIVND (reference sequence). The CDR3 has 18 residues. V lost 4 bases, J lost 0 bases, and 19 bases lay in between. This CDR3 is CASSKNLMRSNSNQPQHF. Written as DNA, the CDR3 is TGTGCCAGTAGTAAGAACCTCATGAGGTCAAATAGCAATCAGCCCCAGCATTTT.

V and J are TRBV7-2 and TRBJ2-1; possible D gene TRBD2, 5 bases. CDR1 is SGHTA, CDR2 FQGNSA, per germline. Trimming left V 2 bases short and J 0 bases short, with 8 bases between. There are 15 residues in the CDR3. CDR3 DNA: TGTGCCAGCAGCTTATCGGGGAGCTCCTACAATGAGCAGTTCTTC. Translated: CASSLSGSSYNEQFF.

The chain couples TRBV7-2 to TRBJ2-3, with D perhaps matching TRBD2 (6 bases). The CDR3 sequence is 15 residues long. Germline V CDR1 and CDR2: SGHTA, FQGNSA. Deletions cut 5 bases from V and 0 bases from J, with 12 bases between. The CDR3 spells CASSRGDSSTDTQYF. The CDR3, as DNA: TGTGCCAGCAGCCGCGGGGACTCTAGCACAGATACGCAGTATTTT.

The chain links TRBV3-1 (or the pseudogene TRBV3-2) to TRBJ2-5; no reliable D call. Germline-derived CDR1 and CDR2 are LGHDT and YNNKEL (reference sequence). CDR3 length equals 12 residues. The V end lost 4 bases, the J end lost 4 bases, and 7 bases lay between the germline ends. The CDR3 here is CASSPGGETQYF. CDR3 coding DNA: TGTGCCAGCAGCCCCGGCGGAGAGACCCAGTACTTC.

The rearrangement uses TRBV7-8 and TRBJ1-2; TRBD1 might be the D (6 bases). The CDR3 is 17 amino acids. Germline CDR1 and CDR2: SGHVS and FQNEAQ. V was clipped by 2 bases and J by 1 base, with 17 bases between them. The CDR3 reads CASSLLIAGGLNYGYTF. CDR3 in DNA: TGTGCCAGCAGCTTATTGATCGCGGGGGGCCTTAACTATGGCTACACCTTC.

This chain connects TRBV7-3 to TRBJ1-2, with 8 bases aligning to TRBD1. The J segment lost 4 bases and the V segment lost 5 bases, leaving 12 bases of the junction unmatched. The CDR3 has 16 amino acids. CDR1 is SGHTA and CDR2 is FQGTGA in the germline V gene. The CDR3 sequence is CASSPDRAESGYGYTF. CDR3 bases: TGTGCCAGCAGCCCGGACAGGGCGGAGAGTGGCTATGGCTACACCTTC.

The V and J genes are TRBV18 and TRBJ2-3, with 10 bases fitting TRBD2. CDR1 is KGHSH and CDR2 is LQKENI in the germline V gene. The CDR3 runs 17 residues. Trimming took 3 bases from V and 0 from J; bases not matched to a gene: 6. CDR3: CASSPFYSGGSTDTQYF. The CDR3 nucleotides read TGTGCCAGCTCACCGTTTTATAGCGGGGGGAGCACAGATACGCAGTATTTT.

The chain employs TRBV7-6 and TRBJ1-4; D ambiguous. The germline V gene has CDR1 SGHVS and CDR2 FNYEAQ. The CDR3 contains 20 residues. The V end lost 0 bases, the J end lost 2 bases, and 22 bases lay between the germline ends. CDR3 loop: CASSLAMRVLLNATNEKLFF. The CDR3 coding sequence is TGTGCCAGCAGCTTAGCGATGAGGGTTTTACTTAATGCTACTAATGAAAAACTGTTTTTT.

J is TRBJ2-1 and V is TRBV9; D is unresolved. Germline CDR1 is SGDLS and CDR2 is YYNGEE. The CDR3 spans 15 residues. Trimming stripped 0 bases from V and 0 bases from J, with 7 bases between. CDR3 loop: CASSVGASSYNEQFF. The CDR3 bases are TGTGCCAGCAGCGTAGGAGCGAGCTCCTACAATGAGCAGTTCTTC.

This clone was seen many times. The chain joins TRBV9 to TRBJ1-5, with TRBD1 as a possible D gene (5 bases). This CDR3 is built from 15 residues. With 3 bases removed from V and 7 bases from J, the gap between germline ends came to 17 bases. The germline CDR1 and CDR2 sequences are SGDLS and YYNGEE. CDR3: CASSAGGTLGQPQHF. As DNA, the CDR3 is TGTGCCAGCAGCGCGGGGGGGACCTTGGGCCAGCCCCAGCATTTT.

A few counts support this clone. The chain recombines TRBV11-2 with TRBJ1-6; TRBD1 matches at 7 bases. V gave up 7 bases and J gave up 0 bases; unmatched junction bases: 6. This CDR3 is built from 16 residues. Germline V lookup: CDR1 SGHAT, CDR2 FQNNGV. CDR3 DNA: TGTGCCAGCACCACGACAGGGAGCTCCTATAATTCACCCCTCCACTTT. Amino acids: CASTTTGSSYNSPLHF.

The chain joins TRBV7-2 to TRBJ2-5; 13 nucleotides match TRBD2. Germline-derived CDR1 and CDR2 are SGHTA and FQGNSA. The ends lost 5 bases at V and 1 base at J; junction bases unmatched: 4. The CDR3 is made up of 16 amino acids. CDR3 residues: CASSPRLAGGQETQYF. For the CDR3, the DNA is TGTGCCAGCAGCCCTCGACTAGCGGGGGGCCAAGAGACCCAGTACTTC.

CDR3 sequence reads: CASSPLAGDTGELFF. CDR3 nucleotide sequence: TGTGCCAGCTCACCGTTGGCGGGGGACACCGGGGAGCTGTTTTTT. The chain is built from TRBV18 and TRBJ2-2; TRBD2 matches 7 bases. In germline, CDR1 is KGHSH, CDR2 LQKENI. This CDR3 is built from 15 residues. The trim removed 3 bases at V and 3 bases at J, leaving 4 bases unmatched.

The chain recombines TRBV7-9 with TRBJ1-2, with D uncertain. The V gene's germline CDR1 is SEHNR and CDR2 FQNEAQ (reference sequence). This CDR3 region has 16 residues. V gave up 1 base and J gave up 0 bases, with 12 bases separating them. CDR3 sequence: CASSLGPATTNYGYTF. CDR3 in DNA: TGTGCCAGCAGCTTAGGGCCCGCTACTACTAACTATGGCTACACCTTC. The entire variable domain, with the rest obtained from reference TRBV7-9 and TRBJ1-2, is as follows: DTGVSQNPRHKITKRGQNVTFRCDPISEHNRLYWYRQTLGQGPEFLTYFQNEAQLEKSRLLSDRFSAERPKGSFSTLEIQRTEQGDSAMYLCASSLGPATTNYGYTFGSGTRLTVV.

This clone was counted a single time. The DNA for the CDR3 is TGTGCCAGCAGTTACAGCGACAGGGCTTCTGGCTACACCTTC. It codes for CASSYSDRASGYTF. The chain is built from TRBV6-5 and TRBJ1-2; TRBD1 agrees at 7 bases. Germline CDR1 and CDR2: MNHEY and SVGAGI. V lost 2 bases to trimming and J lost 7 bases; unmatched junction nucleotides: 7. The CDR3 consists of 14 residues.

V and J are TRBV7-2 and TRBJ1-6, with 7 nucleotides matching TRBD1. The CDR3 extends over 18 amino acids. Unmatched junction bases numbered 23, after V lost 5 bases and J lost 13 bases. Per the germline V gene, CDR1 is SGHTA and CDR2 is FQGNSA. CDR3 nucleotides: TGTGCCAGCAGCCCCACCCGCTTACCCCGGGACAGAGAATCCCCCCTCCACTTT. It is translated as CASSPTRLPRDRESPLHF. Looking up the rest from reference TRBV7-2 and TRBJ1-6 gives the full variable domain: GAGVSQSPSNKVTEKGKDVELRCDPISGHTALYWYRQSLGQGLEFLIYFQGNSAPDKSGLPSDRFSAERTGGSVSTLTIQRTQQEDSAVYLCASSPTRLPRDRESPLHFGNGTRLTVT.

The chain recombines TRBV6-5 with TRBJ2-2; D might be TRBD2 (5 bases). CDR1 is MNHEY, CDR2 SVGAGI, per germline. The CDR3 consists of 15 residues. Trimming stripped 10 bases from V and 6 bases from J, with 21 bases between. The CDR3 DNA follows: TGTGCCACCGCTAAATACACTAGTGGGGCCGGGGAGCTGTTTTTT. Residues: CATAKYTSGAGELFF.

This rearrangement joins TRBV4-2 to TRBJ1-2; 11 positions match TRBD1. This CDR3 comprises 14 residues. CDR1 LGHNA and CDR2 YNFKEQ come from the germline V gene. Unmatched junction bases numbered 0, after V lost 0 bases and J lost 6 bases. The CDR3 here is CASSQEDRGHGYTF. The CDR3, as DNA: TGTGCCAGCAGCCAAGAGGACAGGGGGCATGGCTACACCTTC.

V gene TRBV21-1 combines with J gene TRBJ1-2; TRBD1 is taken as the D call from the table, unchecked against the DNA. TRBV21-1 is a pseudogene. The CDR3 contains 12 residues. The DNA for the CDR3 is TGTGCCAGCACTGACAGGGAACGAGGCTACACCTTC. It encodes CASTDRERGYTF.

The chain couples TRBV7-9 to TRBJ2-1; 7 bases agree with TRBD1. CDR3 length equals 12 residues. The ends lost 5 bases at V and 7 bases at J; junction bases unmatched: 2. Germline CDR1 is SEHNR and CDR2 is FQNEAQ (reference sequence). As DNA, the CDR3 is TGTGCCAGCAGCCCGACAGGGAATGAGCAGTTCTTC. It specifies CASSPTGNEQFF.

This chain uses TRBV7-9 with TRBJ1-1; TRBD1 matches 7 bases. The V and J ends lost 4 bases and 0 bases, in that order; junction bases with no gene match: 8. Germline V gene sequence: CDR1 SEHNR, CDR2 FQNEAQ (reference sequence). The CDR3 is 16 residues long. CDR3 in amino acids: CASSSYRGGMNTEAFF. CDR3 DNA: TGTGCCAGCAGCTCTTACAGGGGTGGCATGAACACTGAAGCTTTCTTT.

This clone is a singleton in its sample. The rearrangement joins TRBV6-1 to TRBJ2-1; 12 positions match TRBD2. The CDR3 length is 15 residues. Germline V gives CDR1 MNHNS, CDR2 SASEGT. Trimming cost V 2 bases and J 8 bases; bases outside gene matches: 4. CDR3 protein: CASSELAGGRDEQFF. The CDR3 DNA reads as TGTGCCAGCAGTGAACTAGCGGGGGGGCGGGATGAGCAGTTCTTC.

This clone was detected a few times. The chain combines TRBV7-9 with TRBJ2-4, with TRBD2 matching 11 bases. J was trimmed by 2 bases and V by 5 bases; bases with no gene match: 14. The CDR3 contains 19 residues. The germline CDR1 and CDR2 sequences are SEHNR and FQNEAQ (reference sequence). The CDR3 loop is CASSALAGGELFTKNIQYF. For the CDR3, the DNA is TGTGCCAGCAGCGCCCTAGCGGGGGGCGAGCTTTTTACCAAAAACATTCAGTACTTC.

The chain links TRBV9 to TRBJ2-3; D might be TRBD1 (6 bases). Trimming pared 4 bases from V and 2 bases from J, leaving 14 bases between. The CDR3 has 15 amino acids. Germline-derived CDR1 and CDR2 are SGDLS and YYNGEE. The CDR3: CASSPEDSYTDTQYF. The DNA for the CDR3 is TGTGCCAGCAGCCCGGAGGACAGCTACACAGATACGCAGTATTTT.

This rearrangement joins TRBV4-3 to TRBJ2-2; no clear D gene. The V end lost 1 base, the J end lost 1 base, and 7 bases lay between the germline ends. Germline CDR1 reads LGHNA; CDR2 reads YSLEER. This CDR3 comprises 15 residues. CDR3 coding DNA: TGCGCCAGCAGCCAAGTGACGGGGAACACCGGGGAGCTGTTTTTT. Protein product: CASSQVTGNTGELFF.

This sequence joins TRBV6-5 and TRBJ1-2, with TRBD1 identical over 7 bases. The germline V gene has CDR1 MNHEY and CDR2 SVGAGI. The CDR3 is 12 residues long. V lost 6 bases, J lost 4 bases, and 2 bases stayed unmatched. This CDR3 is CASRGTAYGYTF. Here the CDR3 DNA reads TGTGCCAGCAGGGGGACAGCCTATGGCTACACCTTC.

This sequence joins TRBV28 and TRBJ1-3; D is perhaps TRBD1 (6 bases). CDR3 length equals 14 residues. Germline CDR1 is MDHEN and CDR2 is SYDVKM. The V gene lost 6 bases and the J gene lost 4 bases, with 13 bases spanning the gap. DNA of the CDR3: TGTGCCAGCAGGTTACAGGGCTCCGGAAACACCATATATTTT. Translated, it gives CASRLQGSGNTIYF.

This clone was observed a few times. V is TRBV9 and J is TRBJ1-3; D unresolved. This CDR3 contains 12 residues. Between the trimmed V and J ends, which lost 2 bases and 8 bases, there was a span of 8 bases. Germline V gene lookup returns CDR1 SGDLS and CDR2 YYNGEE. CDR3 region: CASSVGLYTIYF. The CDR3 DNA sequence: TGTGCCAGCAGCGTTGGCCTCTACACCATATATTTT. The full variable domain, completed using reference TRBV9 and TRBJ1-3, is DSGVTQTPKHLITATGQRVTLRCSPRSGDLSVYWYQQSLDQGLQFLIQYYNGEERAKGNILERFSAQQFPDLHSELNLSSLELGDSALYFCASSVGLYTIYFGEGSWLTVV.